Listed below are T cell receptor beta chains from one sample, sequenced in a study of T-cell reconstitution after alpha-beta-depleted transplantation in children. A single record per CDR3 protein comes from TCRdb applying MiXCR to the PCR reads. This table has some 440,000 distinct CDR3 sequences, under 20% appearing once. The source was PBMCs, mostly from graft donor cells, collected 360 days after TCRalphabeta/CD19-depleted stem cell transplant. Receptors were obtained from a boy younger than two who had a stem cell transplant for Wiskott-Aldrich syndrome, so the T cells may come from the graft donor. The CDR3 runs from the conserved cysteine through the conserved F or W. Fields, in order: clone size, D gene, J gene, V gene, CDR3 length, CDR3 DNA, CDR3 protein. The D gene is left open where the match is weak. Clone size is stated in some rows and not others, as once, few, many or a class when expanded.

abundance: .
d_gene: .
j_gene: TRBJ2-7
v_gene: TRBV29-1
len: 18
CDR3nt: TGCAGCGTTGGGGTATGGGGTTTTGAGCCGAAGGTGATGTACGAGCAGTACTTC
CDR3aa: CSVGVWGFEPKVMYEQYF

abundance: .
d_gene: .
j_gene: TRBJ1-1
v_gene: TRBV6-6
len: 10
CDR3nt: TGTGCCAGCAGGGCAGCTGAAGCTTTCTTT
CDR3aa: CASRAAEAFF

abundance: .
d_gene: .
j_gene: TRBJ2-1
v_gene: TRBV11-2
len: 17
CDR3nt: TGTGCCAGCAGCTCCGTATCGACCCCGGTACAGTTCAATGAGCAGTTCTTC
CDR3aa: CASSSVSTPVQFNEQFF

abundance: few
d_gene: .
j_gene: TRBJ2-2
v_gene: TRBV7-2
len: 13
CDR3nt: TGTGCCAGCAGCTTAAGGTCCGGCGGGGAGCTGTTTTTT
CDR3aa: CASSLRSGGELFF

abundance: few
d_gene: .
j_gene: TRBJ2-1
v_gene: TRBV29-1
len: 19
CDR3nt: TGCAGCGTTGTGCTGCGAAGACGAGTCAGGGTTAAGCCCTACAATGAGCAGTTCTTC
CDR3aa: CSVVLRRRVRVKPYNEQFF

abundance: many
d_gene: .
j_gene: TRBJ2-7
v_gene: TRBV12-3/TRBV12-4
len: 14
CDR3nt: TGTGCCAGCAGAGGGAGGGGGTCACAGCACGAGCAGTACTTC
CDR3aa: CASRGRGSQHEQYF

abundance: few
d_gene: .
j_gene: TRBJ2-3
v_gene: TRBV24-1
len: 15
CDR3nt: TGTGCCACCATGAAGTCCAGGGGCGGGACAGATACGCAGTATTTT
CDR3aa: CATMKSRGGTDTQYF

abundance: few
d_gene: .
j_gene: TRBJ2-1
v_gene: TRBV11-2
len: 13
CDR3nt: TGTGCCAGCAGCTTACGAGGGAGGAAAGAGCAGTTCTTC
CDR3aa: CASSLRGRKEQFF

abundance: .
d_gene: .
j_gene: TRBJ2-5
v_gene: TRBV7-9
len: 15
CDR3nt: TGTGCCAGCAGCCCCGGGCGGGGGACAGAAGAGACCCAGTACTTC
CDR3aa: CASSPGRGTEETQYF

abundance: .
d_gene: .
j_gene: TRBJ2-3
v_gene: TRBV6-1
len: 15
CDR3nt: TGTGCCAGCAGTATTGGACAGTCCTTGGGGGATACGCAGTATTTT
CDR3aa: CASSIGQSLGDTQYF

abundance: few
d_gene: TRBD2
j_gene: TRBJ2-7
v_gene: TRBV7-6
len: 16
CDR3nt: TGTGCCAGCAGCTTAACGTCTAGCGGGGCGAGCTACGAGCAGTACTTC
CDR3aa: CASSLTSSGASYEQYF

abundance: .
d_gene: TRBD1
j_gene: TRBJ2-7
v_gene: TRBV6-5
len: 13
CDR3nt: TGTGCCAGCAGTTACGACAGGGGCTACGAGCAGTACTTC
CDR3aa: CASSYDRGYEQYF

abundance: .
d_gene: .
j_gene: TRBJ2-3
v_gene: TRBV5-1
len: 13
CDR3nt: TGCGCCAGCAGCTCCGGGCTACCAGATACGCAGTATTTT
CDR3aa: CASSSGLPDTQYF

abundance: .
d_gene: TRBD2
j_gene: TRBJ2-1
v_gene: TRBV24-1
len: 19
CDR3nt: TGTGCCACCAGTGATTTGCCCCGAAGGACTAGCGGGAGGGATAATGAGCAGTTCTTC
CDR3aa: CATSDLPRRTSGRDNEQFF

abundance: few
d_gene: .
j_gene: TRBJ1-1
v_gene: TRBV7-2
len: 15
CDR3nt: TGTGCCAGCAGCTTAGGTCCCTTATGGGGCACTGAAGCTTTCTTT
CDR3aa: CASSLGPLWGTEAFF

abundance: .
d_gene: .
j_gene: TRBJ1-5
v_gene: TRBV12-3/TRBV12-4
len: 15
CDR3nt: TGTGCCAGCAGTTTTCTCTCAGTAAGCAATCAGCCCCAGCATTTT
CDR3aa: CASSFLSVSNQPQHF

abundance: few
d_gene: .
j_gene: TRBJ2-1
v_gene: TRBV3-1
len: 14
CDR3nt: TGTGCCAGCAGGGCTTCTCGCTCCTACAATGAGCAGTTCTTC
CDR3aa: CASRASRSYNEQFF

abundance: .
d_gene: TRBD1
j_gene: TRBJ2-7
v_gene: TRBV9
len: 15
CDR3nt: TGTGCCAGCAGCGCCCAACAGGGGGCAGGCTACGAGCAGTACTTC
CDR3aa: CASSAQQGAGYEQYF

abundance: few
d_gene: .
j_gene: TRBJ2-5
v_gene: TRBV6-2/TRBV6-3
len: 13
CDR3nt: TGTGCCAGCAGTTACATCGACCAAGAGACCCAGTACTTC
CDR3aa: CASSYIDQETQYF

abundance: few
d_gene: TRBD2
j_gene: TRBJ2-1
v_gene: TRBV24-1
len: 17
CDR3nt: TGTGCCACCAGTGATTTCCTAGCGGGAGACGGGTACAATGAGCAGTTCTTC
CDR3aa: CATSDFLAGDGYNEQFF

abundance: few
d_gene: .
j_gene: TRBJ2-6
v_gene: TRBV12-3/TRBV12-4
len: 17
CDR3nt: TGTGCCAGCAGATTGGATGGGCCTCTCTCTGGGGCCAACGTCCTGACTTTC
CDR3aa: CASRLDGPLSGANVLTF

abundance: many
d_gene: .
j_gene: TRBJ2-5
v_gene: TRBV5-1
len: 14
CDR3nt: TGCGCCAGCAGCTTGGGACAGCGCCAAGAGACCCAGTACTTC
CDR3aa: CASSLGQRQETQYF

abundance: .
d_gene: TRBD2
j_gene: TRBJ2-7
v_gene: TRBV11-2
len: 15
CDR3nt: TGTGCCAGCAGCTCCCGAGCGGGGGTGACCTACGAGCAGTACTTC
CDR3aa: CASSSRAGVTYEQYF

abundance: many
d_gene: .
j_gene: TRBJ2-5
v_gene: TRBV29-1
len: 14
CDR3nt: TGCAGCGTGGACACCTCGGGGAACCAAGAGACCCAGTACTTC
CDR3aa: CSVDTSGNQETQYF

abundance: once
d_gene: .
j_gene: TRBJ2-7
v_gene: TRBV12-3/TRBV12-4
len: 14
CDR3nt: TGTGCCAGAAGTTTCGTGGGACGGGGATACGAGCAGTACTTC
CDR3aa: CARSFVGRGYEQYF

abundance: few
d_gene: .
j_gene: TRBJ1-4
v_gene: TRBV5-1
len: 13
CDR3nt: TGCGCCAGCAGCTTGGACGGAATTGAAAAACTGTTTTTT
CDR3aa: CASSLDGIEKLFF

abundance: few
d_gene: .
j_gene: TRBJ2-7
v_gene: TRBV5-1
len: 14
CDR3nt: TGCGCCAGCAGCTTGGAACCGGGGTCCTACGAGCAGTACTTC
CDR3aa: CASSLEPGSYEQYF

abundance: .
d_gene: .
j_gene: TRBJ2-7
v_gene: TRBV29-1
len: 13
CDR3nt: TGCAGCGTTGAGAGGGGACCACCACGGGAGCAGTACTTC
CDR3aa: CSVERGPPREQYF

abundance: few
d_gene: TRBD2
j_gene: TRBJ2-1
v_gene: TRBV4-3
len: 15
CDR3nt: TGCGCCAGCAGCCTAAAATGGACTAGCGTCAATGAGCAGTTCTTC
CDR3aa: CASSLKWTSVNEQFF

abundance: few
d_gene: .
j_gene: TRBJ2-1
v_gene: TRBV7-2
len: 13
CDR3nt: TGTGCCAGCAGCTGGGACGTGGGCAATGAGCAGTTCTTC
CDR3aa: CASSWDVGNEQFF

abundance: .
d_gene: TRBD1
j_gene: TRBJ1-5
v_gene: TRBV6-2/TRBV6-3
len: 13
CDR3nt: TGTGCCAGCAGTTACAGGGGGCCTCAGCCCCAGCATTTT
CDR3aa: CASSYRGPQPQHF

abundance: few
d_gene: TRBD1
j_gene: TRBJ2-2
v_gene: TRBV7-9
len: 16
CDR3nt: TGTGCCAGCGCGGACAGGGTCCTGTCGAACACCGGGGAGCTGTTTTTT
CDR3aa: CASADRVLSNTGELFF

abundance: few
d_gene: .
j_gene: TRBJ2-4
v_gene: TRBV5-6
len: 16
CDR3nt: TGTGCCAGCAGCCCTAGACAGGCCTTCGTTAAAAACATTCAGTACTTC
CDR3aa: CASSPRQAFVKNIQYF

abundance: few
d_gene: TRBD1
j_gene: TRBJ2-5
v_gene: TRBV7-9
len: 15
CDR3nt: TGTGCCAGCAGCTCCTCCACAGGGGTCCAAGAGACCCAGTACTTC
CDR3aa: CASSSSTGVQETQYF

abundance: few
d_gene: TRBD1
j_gene: TRBJ1-2
v_gene: TRBV6-2/TRBV6-3
len: 14
CDR3nt: TGTGCCAGCAGTAAACGGGACAGGAGAGGAGGCTACACCTTC
CDR3aa: CASSKRDRRGGYTF

abundance: few
d_gene: TRBD2
j_gene: TRBJ2-2
v_gene: TRBV7-2
len: 17
CDR3nt: TGTGCCAGCAGCTTGTTTAGCGGGGGGACCTTCACCGGGGAGCTGTTTTTT
CDR3aa: CASSLFSGGTFTGELFF

abundance: .
d_gene: TRBD1
j_gene: TRBJ2-6
v_gene: TRBV11-1
len: 21
CDR3nt: TGTGCCAGCAGCTTAAAAGGGACAGGGCCTACTCTTGGATCTGGGGCCAACGTCCTGACTTTC
CDR3aa: CASSLKGTGPTLGSGANVLTF

abundance: .
d_gene: .
j_gene: TRBJ2-5
v_gene: TRBV27
len: 16
CDR3nt: TGTGCCAGCAGTTTATCGATGCCGGGCCCCTCGGAGACCCAGTACTTC
CDR3aa: CASSLSMPGPSETQYF

abundance: few
d_gene: TRBD2
j_gene: TRBJ2-1
v_gene: TRBV12-3/TRBV12-4
len: 16
CDR3nt: TGTGCCAGCAGTGGTACGGGACTAGCGGGAGTAGGTGAGCAGTTCTTC
CDR3aa: CASSGTGLAGVGEQFF

abundance: few
d_gene: .
j_gene: TRBJ2-7
v_gene: TRBV28
len: 15
CDR3nt: TGTGCCAGCAGTTTTTTCCGGGTCCTCTCCTACGAGCAGTACTTC
CDR3aa: CASSFFRVLSYEQYF

abundance: many
d_gene: .
j_gene: TRBJ1-1
v_gene: TRBV7-2
len: 13
CDR3nt: TGTGCCAGCAGCTTAAGGACGAACACTGAAGCTTTCTTT
CDR3aa: CASSLRTNTEAFF

abundance: many
d_gene: .
j_gene: TRBJ2-1
v_gene: TRBV10-3
len: 13
CDR3nt: TGTGCCATTTCCGGGCCAACCAACAATGAGCAGTTCTTC
CDR3aa: CAISGPTNNEQFF

abundance: few
d_gene: .
j_gene: TRBJ2-3
v_gene: TRBV7-8
len: 16
CDR3nt: TGTGCCAGCAGCTTAAGTGGGGGGCGCGGAACAGATACGCAGTATTTT
CDR3aa: CASSLSGGRGTDTQYF

abundance: many
d_gene: TRBD2
j_gene: TRBJ2-1
v_gene: TRBV6-5
len: 16
CDR3nt: TGTGCCAGCAGTTTAACTAGCGGACTCTCCTACAATGAGCAGTTCTTC
CDR3aa: CASSLTSGLSYNEQFF

abundance: .
d_gene: .
j_gene: TRBJ2-2
v_gene: TRBV10-3
len: 13
CDR3nt: TGTGCCATCAGTGAGTCATACACCGGGGAGCTGTTTTTT
CDR3aa: CAISESYTGELFF

abundance: .
d_gene: TRBD2
j_gene: TRBJ2-4
v_gene: TRBV5-1
len: 16
CDR3nt: TGCGCCAGCAGCTCCAGACTAGCGGGAGCTGAAAACATTCAGTACTTC
CDR3aa: CASSSRLAGAENIQYF

abundance: once
d_gene: TRBD2
j_gene: TRBJ2-2
v_gene: TRBV29-1
len: 14
CDR3nt: TGCAGCGTGACCGGGACTAGTTTTCCCGGGGAGCTGTTTTTT
CDR3aa: CSVTGTSFPGELFF

abundance: few
d_gene: .
j_gene: TRBJ2-7
v_gene: TRBV12-3/TRBV12-4
len: 15
CDR3nt: TGTGCCAGCAGTTTAGCGACGGGCCGGGGCTACGAGCAGTACTTC
CDR3aa: CASSLATGRGYEQYF